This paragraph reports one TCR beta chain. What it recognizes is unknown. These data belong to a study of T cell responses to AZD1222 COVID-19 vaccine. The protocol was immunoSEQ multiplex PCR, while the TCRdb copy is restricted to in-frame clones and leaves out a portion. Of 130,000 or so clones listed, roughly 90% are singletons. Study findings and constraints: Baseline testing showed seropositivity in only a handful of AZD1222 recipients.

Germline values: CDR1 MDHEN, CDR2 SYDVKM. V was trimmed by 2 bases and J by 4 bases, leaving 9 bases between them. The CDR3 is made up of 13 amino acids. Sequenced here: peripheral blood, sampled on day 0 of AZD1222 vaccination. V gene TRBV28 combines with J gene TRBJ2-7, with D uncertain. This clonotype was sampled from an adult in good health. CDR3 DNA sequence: TGTGCCAGCAGTTTAGGCCCCCCTTACGAGCAGTACTTC. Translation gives CASSLGPPYEQYF.